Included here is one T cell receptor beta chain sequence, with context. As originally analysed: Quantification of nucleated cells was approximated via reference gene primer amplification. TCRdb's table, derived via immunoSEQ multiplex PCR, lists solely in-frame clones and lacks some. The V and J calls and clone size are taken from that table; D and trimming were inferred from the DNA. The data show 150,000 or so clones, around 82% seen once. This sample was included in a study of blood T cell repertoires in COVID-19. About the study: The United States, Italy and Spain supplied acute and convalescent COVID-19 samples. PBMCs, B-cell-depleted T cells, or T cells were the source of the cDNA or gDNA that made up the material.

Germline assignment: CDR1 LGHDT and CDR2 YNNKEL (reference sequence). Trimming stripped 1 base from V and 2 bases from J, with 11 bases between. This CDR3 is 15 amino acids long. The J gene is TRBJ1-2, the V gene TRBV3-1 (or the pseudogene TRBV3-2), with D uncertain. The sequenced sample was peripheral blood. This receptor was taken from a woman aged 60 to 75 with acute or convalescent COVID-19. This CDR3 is CASSQGPPRNYGYTF. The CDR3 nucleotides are TGTGCCAGCAGCCAAGGCCCCCCCAGGAACTATGGCTACACCTTC.